These 26 T cell receptor beta chains share one sample of origin, sequenced in a study of cytomegalovirus exposure and HLA in healthy donors. The PCR employed 60 Vbeta primers together with 13 Jbeta primers. Libraries were prepared by immunoSEQ multiplex PCR; TCRdb keeps only in-frame clonotypes and omits some of them. This table holds 95,000 to 150,000 clones, about 10% found once. Input material: PBMCs. All receptors derive from a woman between 18 and 29 years old in good health and CMV-seropositive.

The chain combines TRBV6-1 with TRBJ1-3; the D is unclear. The germline V gene has CDR1 MNHNS and CDR2 SASEGT. The length of the CDR3 is 14 residues. V dropped 2 bases and J dropped 6 bases, with 11 bases sitting between them. The CDR3 spells CASSETGMQNTIYF. The DNA of the CDR3 is TGTGCCAGCAGTGAAACGGGAATGCAAAACACCATATATTTT.

This clone appeared a few times. The gene calls are TRBV7-6 and TRBJ2-1; D gene uncertain. The CDR3 is 13 residues long. In germline, CDR1 is SGHVS, CDR2 FNYEAQ. V shed 1 base and J shed 6 bases, with 7 bases lying between them. CDR3 DNA: TGTGCCAGCAGCTTAGGTTCGGGCAATGAGCAGTTCTTC. It translates to CASSLGSGNEQFF.

The sample holds a few counts of this clone. The J gene is TRBJ2-3, the V gene TRBV9; perhaps TRBD2 as D (6 bases). The length of the CDR3 is 15 residues. Deletions cut 2 bases from V and 6 bases from J, with 16 bases between. The germline CDR1 and CDR2 sequences are SGDLS and YYNGEE. The CDR3: CASSVTGTEVDTQYF. The CDR3, as DNA: TGTGCCAGCAGCGTTACCGGGACTGAGGTGGATACGCAGTATTTT.

This clone has a handful of counts. V is TRBV14 and J is TRBJ2-7, with D possibly being TRBD2 (6 bases). This CDR3 has 13 residues. Trimming removed 4 bases from V and 6 bases from J, with 13 bases in between. Germline assignment: CDR1 SGHDN and CDR2 FVKESK. CDR3 amino acids: CASSLSRRGEQYF. In DNA form, the CDR3 reads TGTGCCAGCAGCCTTTCCAGGAGGGGCGAGCAGTACTTC.

J is TRBJ2-7 and V is TRBV7-9; 10 bases align to TRBD1. J was trimmed by 4 bases and V by 4 bases; bases with no gene match: 7. The CDR3 loop spans 15 amino acids. The germline V gene has CDR1 SEHNR and CDR2 FQNEAQ (reference sequence). In DNA form, the CDR3 reads TGTGCCAGCAGCTCCGTAGGGACAGGGGCTTACGAGCAGTACTTC. It translates to CASSSVGTGAYEQYF. Using reference TRBV7-9 and TRBJ2-7 for the parts outside the CDR3, the full variable domain is DTGVSQNPRHKITKRGQNVTFRCDPISEHNRLYWYRQTLGQGPEFLTYFQNEAQLEKSRLLSDRFSAERPKGSFSTLEIQRTEQGDSAMYLCASSSVGTGAYEQYFGPGTRLTVT.

This clone has only a few counts. The genes are TRBV6-5 and TRBJ1-1; a possible D gene is TRBD1 (5 bases). Trimming removed 2 bases from V and 2 bases from J, with 12 bases in between. The CDR3 is 15 residues long. Germline CDR1 MNHEY, CDR2 SVGAGI. Here the CDR3 reads CASSYTPGFNTEAFF. CDR3 bases: TGTGCCAGCAGTTACACCCCAGGGTTTAACACTGAAGCTTTCTTT.

This chain uses TRBV27 with TRBJ1-1, with TRBD1 as a possible D gene (5 bases). Trimming removed 6 bases at V and 3 bases at J, with 20 bases between. The V gene's germline CDR1 is MNHEY and CDR2 SMNVEV (reference sequence). This CDR3 is built from 16 residues. The CDR3 reads CASSAWVDTGDTEAFF. For the CDR3, the DNA is TGTGCCAGCAGCGCCTGGGTGGACACGGGGGACACTGAAGCTTTCTTT.

Only a few counts were recorded for this clone. The chain links TRBV28 to TRBJ2-2, with 9 bases identical to TRBD2. The CDR3 runs to 17 residues. CDR1 MDHEN and CDR2 SYDVKM come from the germline V gene. With 3 bases clipped from V and 5 bases from J, the junction kept 10 bases outside the gene matches. The CDR3 sequence is CASSFAPSSGKTGELFF. CDR3 sequence (DNA): TGTGCCAGCAGTTTCGCCCCCTCTAGCGGGAAGACCGGGGAGCTGTTTTTT. The full variable domain, with the rest looked up from reference TRBV28 and TRBJ2-2, is DVKVTQSSRYLVKRTGEKVFLECVQDMDHENMFWYRQDPGLGLRLIYFSYDVKMKEKGDIPEGYSVSREKKERFSLILESASTNQTSMYLCASSFAPSSGKTGELFFGEGSRLTVL.

Written as DNA, the CDR3 is TGTGCCAGCAGTCGTCTTACTAGCGGGAGGGTCTATGAGCAGTTCTTC. It translates to CASSRLTSGRVYEQFF. The V gene is TRBV27, the J gene TRBJ2-1, with 13 bases aligning to TRBD2. J gave up 8 bases and V 5 bases, and 9 bases lay outside the gene matches. This CDR3 is 16 amino acids long. Per germline, CDR1 MNHEY and CDR2 SMNVEV (reference sequence).

The sample holds a few counts of this clone. This rearrangement joins TRBV5-5 to TRBJ1-1, with D possibly matching TRBD1 (6 bases). The CDR3 loop spans 13 amino acids. Trimming took off 6 bases at V and 1 base at J, with 10 bases between the two ends. Germline CDR1 and CDR2: SGHKS and YYEKEE (reference sequence). The CDR3 sequence is CASKQGENTEAFF. CDR3 DNA: TGTGCCAGCAAACAGGGTGAGAACACTGAAGCTTTCTTT.

This chain uses TRBV30 with TRBJ1-4; D not certain. The ends were cut back, 3 bases at V and 8 bases at J, with 16 bases in the middle. This CDR3 has 14 amino acids. The germline CDR1 and CDR2 sequences are GTSNPN and SVGIG (reference sequence). The CDR3: CAWSRTEGFEKLFF. The CDR3 nucleotides read TGTGCCTGGAGCAGAACAGAGGGCTTCGAAAAACTGTTTTTT.

There are a few counts of this clone. The genes are TRBV27 and TRBJ2-7; 8 nucleotides line up with TRBD1. CDR1 and CDR2 (germline): MNHEY, SMNVEV (reference sequence). Trimming cost V 10 bases and J 2 bases; bases outside gene matches: 7. The CDR3 totals 13 residues. The CDR3 sequence is CATIGQGAYEQYF. Here the CDR3 DNA reads TGTGCCACCATAGGACAGGGAGCCTACGAGCAGTACTTC.

V and J are TRBV7-6 and TRBJ1-1; D ambiguous. Germline V gives CDR1 SGHVS, CDR2 FNYEAQ. The CDR3 sequence is 12 residues long. V was clipped by 5 bases and J by 8 bases, with 12 bases between them. The CDR3 coding sequence is TGTGCCAGCAGCCCTGACACCGGAGAAGCTTTCTTT. As protein: CASSPDTGEAFF.

This clone was seen more than once but under ten times. The chain joins TRBV2 to TRBJ2-1, with D hard to call. Trimming removed 4 bases at V and 3 bases at J, with 13 bases between. The CDR3 length is 15 residues. CDR1 and CDR2 from the germline V gene are SNHLY and FYNNEI. CDR3 protein: CASSVKLIVYNEQFF. The CDR3 coding sequence is TGTGCCAGCAGTGTCAAGTTAATAGTCTACAATGAGCAGTTCTTC.

This clone was seen a few times. A read error may account for a junction end that differs from germline. As DNA, the CDR3 is TGTGCTAGCAGCCCTAGCGGGGGGAGCACAGATACGCAGTATTTT. This sequence encodes CASSPSGGSTDTQYF. The gene calls are TRBV7-7 and TRBJ2-3, with 11 bases lining up with TRBD2. Germline V lookup: CDR1 SSHAT, CDR2 FNYEAQ (reference sequence). The CDR3 loop spans 15 amino acids.

This clone was found a few times. The rearrangement links TRBV5-1 to TRBJ2-2; the match to TRBD2 covers 10 bases. V dropped 1 base and J dropped 0; count of bases not matched to a gene: 6. The CDR3 sequence is 18 residues long. Germline values: CDR1 SGHRS, CDR2 YFSETQ. CDR3 DNA sequence: TGCGCCAGCAGCTTGTCGGCTAGCGGGGGAACGAACACCGGGGAGCTGTTTTTT. Translation gives CASSLSASGGTNTGELFF.

This clone was detected a few times. The rearrangement joins TRBV28 to TRBJ1-5; D might be TRBD1 (5 bases). V lost 4 bases and J 7 bases, leaving 17 bases between the germline ends. The CDR3 is 15 residues long. Looked up from germline, CDR1 is MDHEN and CDR2 is SYDVKM. Written as DNA, the CDR3 is TGTGCCAGCAGTTCTGTCAGGGTGGCCGGGCAGCCCCAGCATTTT. It translates to CASSSVRVAGQPQHF.

In this sample, this clone turned up a few times. CDR3 DNA sequence: TGTGCCAGCAGCTTTAGGACAGGGGAGACAGTAACCCAAGAGACCCAGTACTTC. Its translation: CASSFRTGETVTQETQYF. V and J are TRBV7-9 and TRBJ2-5, with 9 bases fitting TRBD1. The CDR3 contains 18 residues. Looked up from germline, CDR1 is SEHNR and CDR2 is FQNEAQ (reference sequence). After removal of 3 bases from V and 1 base from J, the junction contained 12 bases not matched to a gene.

The table lists this clone with a few counts. CDR3 protein: CASSSPGGSNTQYF. The CDR3, as DNA: TGTGCCAGCAGCTCCCCAGGGGGGAGTAATACGCAGTATTTT. The rearrangement links TRBV9 to TRBJ2-3; D is perhaps TRBD1 (7 bases). V was trimmed by 4 bases and J by 7 bases, leaving 16 bases between them. Per germline, CDR1 SGDLS and CDR2 YYNGEE. CDR3 size: 14 residues.

This clone came up a few times. This chain links TRBV29-1 with TRBJ1-1, with D tentatively TRBD1 (6 bases). V lost 3 bases and J 4 bases, leaving 9 bases between the germline ends. The CDR3 loop spans 12 amino acids. Germline CDR1 and CDR2: SQVTM and ANQGSEA. This chain's CDR3 is CSVDARGTEAFF. Written as DNA, the CDR3 is TGCAGCGTTGATGCCAGGGGCACTGAAGCTTTCTTT.

The V call is TRBV27, the J call TRBJ2-3, with a weak D call TRBD2 (5 bases). The germline V and J ends were trimmed by 7 bases and 3 bases, with 17 bases remaining between them. The CDR3 sequence is 15 residues long. Per the germline V gene, CDR1 is MNHEY and CDR2 is SMNVEV (reference sequence). The CDR3 loop reads CASTRRGSVTDTQYF. CDR3 nucleotide sequence: TGTGCCAGCACCCGTCGGGGATCTGTGACAGATACGCAGTATTTT.

The chain uses TRBV30 and TRBJ2-1, with a tentative D call TRBD2 (6 bases). Germline V gene lookup returns CDR1 GTSNPN and CDR2 SVGIG (reference sequence). The CDR3 loop spans 15 amino acids. V gave up 4 bases and J gave up 0 bases, with 13 bases separating them. The CDR3 DNA sequence: TGTGCCTGGACCTATGGGGGGACCTCCTACAATGAGCAGTTCTTC. This encodes CAWTYGGTSYNEQFF.

This clone was seen more than once but under ten times. This sequence joins TRBV28 and TRBJ2-5, with 7 bases matching TRBD1. Per the germline V gene, CDR1 is MDHEN and CDR2 is SYDVKM. V lost 6 bases, J lost 5 bases, and 9 bases stayed unmatched. The length of the CDR3 is 14 residues. CDR3 nucleotide sequence: TGTGCCAGCAGAAAACCCGGGACAGTTGAGACCCAGTACTTC. This gives the protein CASRKPGTVETQYF. Full variable domain (missing parts from reference TRBV28 and TRBJ2-5): DVKVTQSSRYLVKRTGEKVFLECVQDMDHENMFWYRQDPGLGLRLIYFSYDVKMKEKGDIPEGYSVSREKKERFSLILESASTNQTSMYLCASRKPGTVETQYFGPGTRLLVL.

The chain recombines TRBV10-1 with TRBJ2-3, with 14 bases lining up with TRBD2. Losses at the gene ends were 3 bases for V and 4 bases for J; bases not matched to a gene: 6. Germline V gene lookup returns CDR1 WNHNN and CDR2 SYGVQD (reference sequence). This CDR3 region has 17 residues. DNA of the CDR3: TGCGCCAGCAGTGAAGGGACTAGCGGGAGTCCCGCAGATACGCAGTATTTT. Its translation: CASSEGTSGSPADTQYF.

This chain joins TRBV13 and TRBJ1-4; D is ambiguous. The ends were cut back, 5 bases at V and 0 bases at J, with 7 bases in the middle. The CDR3 totals 14 residues. Germline V gene sequence: CDR1 PRHDT, CDR2 FYEKMQ (reference sequence). The DNA for the CDR3 is TGTGCCAGCAGCAAGAGAGCAACTAATGAAAAACTGTTTTTT. This translates into CASSKRATNEKLFF.

This clone appeared a few times. The chain links TRBV27 to TRBJ2-5; 7 bases match TRBD2. Germline V gene sequence: CDR1 MNHEY, CDR2 SMNVEV (reference sequence). The CDR3 length is 19 residues. With 1 base clipped from V and 6 bases from J, the junction kept 20 bases outside the gene matches. CDR3 region: CASSLWALLAGVGMKTQYF. For the CDR3, the DNA is TGTGCCAGCAGTTTATGGGCCCTCCTCGCGGGAGTGGGTATGAAGACCCAGTACTTC.